This T cell receptor (beta chain) was profiled in a study of T-cell memory formation after mild COVID-19 (dated by TCRdb to the early 2020s). With respect to the entire study: TCR sequence clusters from the two donors were found to be largely donor specific. In a couple of donors, T-cell clones that expanded and contracted after mild COVID-19 were followed by sequencing TCRalpha and TCRbeta repertoires longitudinally. The cohort comprised two young, previously healthy adult volunteers, one female and one male. What the authors observed across the whole study: Only two mild cases were covered by the study, and larger cohorts that include severe cases with pre-infection samples were considered necessary. Some responding clones were detected in pre-infection memory, suggesting pre-existing cross-reactive memory T cells joined the SARS-CoV-2 response. SARS-CoV-2 specificity of the second-wave clones peaking on day 37 was not confirmed. Contracting CD4+ clones appeared mostly in the CM and EM memory subsets, whereas CD8+ clones were enriched in EMRA. Clones contracting from day 15 to 85 had balanced CD4/CD8 phenotypes, while a second wave expanding from day 15 to 37 was biased towards CD4+.

These reads were obtained on an Illumina NovaSeq 6000. TCRalpha and TCRbeta cDNA libraries were constructed by 5'RACE with constant-segment primers, with sample barcodes and unique molecular identifiers being introduced. RNA was extracted from every sample with Trizol reagent. Amplification of the libraries took two PCR steps, and the second step added a second sample barcode plus Illumina TruSeq adapters. Sequencing of libraries was performed on an Illumina NovaSeq with 2 x 150 bp paired-end reads. The study's own analysis went as follows. With migec v1.2.7, reads were demultiplexed and then collapsed into UMI-guided consensus sequences. Using mixcr v2.1.11, UMI consensuses were aligned to TRA and TRB V and J templates and then assembled into clonotypes. Clonotypes were classified as expanded or contracted when called significant by both edgeR and NoisET, with noise models trained on biological replicates. For edgeR calls, a false discovery rate-adjusted p below 0.01 and a log2 fold-change threshold of 1 were applied. As an exploratory analysis of dynamics, max-normalized trajectories of the 1000 most abundant clonotypes were examined by PCA with hierarchical clustering. Separately sequenced CD4+ and CD8+ repertoires were used to assign a CD4 or CD8 phenotype to each responding clone. TCRdb reran the public reads through fastp at Q25 and MiXCR, keeping productive beta chains. Every CDR3 protein is listed once, alongside the most common genes and DNA of its rows. None of the V and J calls come from the authors' own analysis; TCRdb made them. The sample yields 250,000 or so distinct CDR3 sequences; roughly 18% were counted once. Roughly 24% of the sample is held by the ten biggest clonotypes.

The CDR3, cysteine through phenylalanine, is 15 amino acids long. The kept DNA is CDR3 alone, 45 bases in frame from the first base. V is reduced by 3 bases and J by 8 bases, leaving a spacing of 17 bases between them. This clonotype was seen a few times. The antigen this receptor binds is unknown. No much larger clonotype is one base removed from it; base qualities were not supplied. PBMCs were isolated by Ficoll-Paque density gradient centrifugation. Here the chain combines TRBV12-3 or TRBV12-4 and TRBJ2-1, with an unclear D gene assignment. What was sequenced was PBMCs or a T cell subset sorted from them (not recorded which). The TCR sequence derives from a man between 18 and 35 years old who had mild COVID-19 (a few samples of this study predate the infection). The sample titles of this study are shuffled in the database, so cell type and time point are left out; the donor was told from shared clones. The bases read TGTGCCAGCAGTTTTTCGGCGGTACGAGGCGATGAGCAGTTCTTC. Translated, this gives CASSFSAVRGDEQFF.